This T cell receptor (beta chain) emerged from a study of CD8 T cells in ankylosing spondylitis. TCRdb re-analysed the 5' RACE reads in MiXCR, keeping a single row per CDR3 protein. Here the sample spans about 130,000 distinct CDR3 sequences, approximately 17% being singletons. Whole-study findings and limits: Seemingly distinctive of ankylosing spondylitis blood was a TCR beta motif formed by eight highly homologous variants.

About this clonotype: The antigen remains undetermined.

Germline values: CDR1 DFQATT, CDR2 SNEGSKA (reference sequence). This CDR3 has 14 amino acids. Trimming removed 3 bases at V and 4 bases at J, with 12 bases between. The chain combines TRBV20-1 with TRBJ2-2; unclear D gene. Source material: blood, either unsorted or a sorted T cell fraction (not recorded which). This receptor was obtained from a male donor with ankylosing spondylitis. The CDR3 nucleotides read TGCAGTGCTAGTCGACGGGTCGGCACCGGGGAGCTGTTTTTT. Its translation: CSASRRVGTGELFF.